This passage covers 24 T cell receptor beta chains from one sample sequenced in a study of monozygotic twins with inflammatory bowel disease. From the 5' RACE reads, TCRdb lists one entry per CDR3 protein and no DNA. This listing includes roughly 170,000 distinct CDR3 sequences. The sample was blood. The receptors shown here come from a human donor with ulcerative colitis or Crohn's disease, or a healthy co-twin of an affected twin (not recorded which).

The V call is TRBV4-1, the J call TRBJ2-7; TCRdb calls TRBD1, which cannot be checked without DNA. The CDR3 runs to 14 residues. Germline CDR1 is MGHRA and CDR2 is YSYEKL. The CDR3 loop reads CASSQGDRPYEQYF.

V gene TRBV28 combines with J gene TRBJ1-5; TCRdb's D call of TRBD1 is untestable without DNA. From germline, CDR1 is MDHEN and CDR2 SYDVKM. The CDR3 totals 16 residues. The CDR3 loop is CASSPRTGSGHQPQHF.

The chain's CDR3 is CASSFGAGGPVSTQYF. The chain links TRBV5-4 to TRBJ2-3; TCRdb gives TRBD2 as the D gene, but with no DNA this cannot be confirmed. CDR3 length equals 16 residues. The germline gives CDR1 SGHNT, CDR2 YYREEE (reference sequence).

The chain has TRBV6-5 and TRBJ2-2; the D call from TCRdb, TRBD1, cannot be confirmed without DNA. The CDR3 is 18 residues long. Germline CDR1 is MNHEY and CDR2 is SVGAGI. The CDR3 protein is CASSYLPGHRSNTGELFF.

CDR3 region: CASTGSGRQETQYF. This chain uses TRBV7-9 with TRBJ2-5; the TRBD1 assignment by TCRdb is unverifiable without DNA. The CDR3 is 14 amino acids. The germline V gene encodes CDR1 SEHNR and CDR2 FQNEAQ (reference sequence).

CDR3 protein: CASSSTGQWDQPQHF. The chain carries TRBV5-1 and TRBJ1-5; no DNA is available, so the TRBD1 call from TCRdb remains unchecked. Germline V lookup: CDR1 SGHRS, CDR2 YFSETQ. The CDR3 has 15 amino acids.

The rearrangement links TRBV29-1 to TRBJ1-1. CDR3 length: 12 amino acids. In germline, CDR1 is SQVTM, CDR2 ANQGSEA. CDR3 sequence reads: CSAADRGTEAFF.

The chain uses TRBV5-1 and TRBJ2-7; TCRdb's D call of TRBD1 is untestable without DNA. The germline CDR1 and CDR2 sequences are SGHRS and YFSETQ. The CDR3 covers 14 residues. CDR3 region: CASSLAGAGYEQYF.

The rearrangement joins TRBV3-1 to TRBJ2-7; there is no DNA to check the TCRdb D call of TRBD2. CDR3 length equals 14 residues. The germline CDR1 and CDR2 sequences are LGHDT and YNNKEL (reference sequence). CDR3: CASSQGLAPYEQYF.

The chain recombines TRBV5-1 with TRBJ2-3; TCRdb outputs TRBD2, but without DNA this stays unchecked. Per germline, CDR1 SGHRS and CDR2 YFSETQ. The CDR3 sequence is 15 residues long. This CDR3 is CASSYKLAGGNTQYF. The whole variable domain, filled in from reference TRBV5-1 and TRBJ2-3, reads KAGVTQTPRYLIKTRGQQVTLSCSPISGHRSVSWYQQTPGQGLQFLFEYFSETQRNKGNFPGRFSGRQFSNSRSEMNVSTLELGDSALYLCASSYKLAGGNTQYFGPGTRLTVL.

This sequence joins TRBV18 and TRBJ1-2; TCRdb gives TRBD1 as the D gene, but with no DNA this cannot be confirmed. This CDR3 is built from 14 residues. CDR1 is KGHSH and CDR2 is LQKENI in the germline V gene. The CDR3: CASSRQGPNYGYTF.

CDR3 sequence: CASSLTGVSGNEQFF. The chain combines TRBV5-1 with TRBJ2-1; TCRdb's D call, TRBD1, is unchecked because there is no DNA. This CDR3 is built from 15 residues. In germline, CDR1 is SGHRS, CDR2 YFSETQ.

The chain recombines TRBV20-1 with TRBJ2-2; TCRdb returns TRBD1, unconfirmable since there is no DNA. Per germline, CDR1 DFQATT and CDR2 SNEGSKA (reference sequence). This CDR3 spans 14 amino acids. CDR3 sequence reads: CSASDSSNTGELFF.

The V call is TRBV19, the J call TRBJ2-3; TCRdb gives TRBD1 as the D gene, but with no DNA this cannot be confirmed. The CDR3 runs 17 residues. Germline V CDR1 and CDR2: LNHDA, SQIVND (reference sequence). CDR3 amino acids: CASSKFPGQGATDTQYF.

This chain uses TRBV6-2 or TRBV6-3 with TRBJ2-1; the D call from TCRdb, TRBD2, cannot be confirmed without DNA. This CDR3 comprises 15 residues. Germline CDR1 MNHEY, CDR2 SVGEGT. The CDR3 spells CASSLSGTPRGEQFF.

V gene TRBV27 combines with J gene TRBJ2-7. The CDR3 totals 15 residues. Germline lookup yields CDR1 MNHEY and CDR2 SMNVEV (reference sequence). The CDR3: CASSLFLSRSYEQYF.

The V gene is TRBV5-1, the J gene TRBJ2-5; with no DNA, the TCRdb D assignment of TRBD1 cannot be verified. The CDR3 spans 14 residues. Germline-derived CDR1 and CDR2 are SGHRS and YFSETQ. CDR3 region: CASSYDRGEETQYF.

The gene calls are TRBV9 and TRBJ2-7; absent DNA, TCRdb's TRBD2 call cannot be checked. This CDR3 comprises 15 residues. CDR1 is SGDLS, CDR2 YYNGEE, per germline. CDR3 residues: CASSAGTSDTYEQYF.

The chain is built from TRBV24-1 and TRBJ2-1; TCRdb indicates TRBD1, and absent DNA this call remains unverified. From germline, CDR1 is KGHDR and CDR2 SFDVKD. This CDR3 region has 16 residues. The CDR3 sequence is CATSGTGTRGPWEQFF.

The CDR3 is CSASRGLEGQPQHF. This chain connects TRBV20-1 to TRBJ1-5; TCRdb indicates TRBD1, and absent DNA this call remains unverified. The CDR3 is 14 amino acids. Germline CDR1 and CDR2: DFQATT and SNEGSKA (reference sequence).

This CDR3 reads CSVKLGRSYEQYF. This chain links TRBV20-1 with TRBJ2-7. The CDR3 is 13 amino acids. CDR1 is DFQATT, CDR2 SNEGSKA, per germline (reference sequence).

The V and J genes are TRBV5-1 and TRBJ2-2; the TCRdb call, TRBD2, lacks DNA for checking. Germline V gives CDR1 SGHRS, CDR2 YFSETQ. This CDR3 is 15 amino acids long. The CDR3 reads CASSLDRTNTGELFF.

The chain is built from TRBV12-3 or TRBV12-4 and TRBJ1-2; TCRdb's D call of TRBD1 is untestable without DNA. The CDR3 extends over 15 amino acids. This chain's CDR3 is CASSYETGGDYGYTF.

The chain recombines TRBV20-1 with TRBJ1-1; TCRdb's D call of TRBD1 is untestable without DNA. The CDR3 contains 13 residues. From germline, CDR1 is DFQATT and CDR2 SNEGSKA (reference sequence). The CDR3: CSASSTLLGVAFF.